These 16 T cell receptor beta chains were all obtained from the same sample, sequenced in a study of early T cells in non-severe SARS-CoV-2 infection. In TCRdb, the 5' RACE reads were re-called with MiXCR into one record per CDR3 protein. The profile shows tens of thousands of distinct CDR3 sequences, around 12% of them singletons. The sequencing sample was made of whole blood. The receptors originated from an adult who was a healthcare worker with PCR-confirmed SARS-CoV-2 infection or an uninfected control (not recorded which).

This clonotype was seen only a few times. The V call is TRBV7-9, the J call TRBJ2-1; 8 nucleotides align to TRBD2. Germline CDR1 SEHNR, CDR2 FQNEAQ (reference sequence). CDR3 size: 13 residues. Germline trimming cut 3 bases from V and 8 bases from J; bases unmatched to any gene: 3. The CDR3 region is CASSLGLVDEQFF. The CDR3 nucleotides read TGTGCCAGCAGCTTGGGACTAGTGGATGAGCAGTTCTTC.

This clonotype was counted a few times. The rearrangement links TRBV2 to TRBJ2-1; possibly TRBD1 or TRBD2 for D (6 bases each). Germline V gives CDR1 SNHLY, CDR2 FYNNEI. V lost 7 bases and J lost 7, with 29 bases in between. This CDR3 region has 18 residues. CDR3 DNA: TGTGCCAGCAACCCCTGGGGGCTAGCGTCACGGGGAGGTAATGAGCAGTTCTTC. Amino acid sequence: CASNPWGLASRGGNEQFF.

This clonotype was observed a few times. J is TRBJ2-1 and V is TRBV7-2, with D tentatively TRBD2 (5 bases). CDR1 and CDR2 (germline): SGHTA, FQGNSA. This CDR3 contains 14 residues. V was pared by 1 base and J by 7 bases, with 11 bases between. The CDR3 is CASSLGGRRNEQFF. The DNA of the CDR3 is TGTGCCAGCAGCTTAGGAGGCAGGAGGAATGAGCAGTTCTTC.

This clonotype occurred a few times. This chain uses TRBV9 with TRBJ1-2; TRBD1 might be the D (5 bases). V was cut by 4 bases and J by 0 bases, with 13 bases left in between. This CDR3 comprises 15 residues. CDR1 and CDR2 (germline): SGDLS, YYNGEE. The CDR3 DNA reads as TGTGCCAGCAGCCCCGGGGGACGGGCTAACTATGGCTACACCTTC. Translation gives CASSPGGRANYGYTF. Combining the CDR3 with reference TRBV9 and TRBJ1-2 gives the whole variable domain DSGVTQTPKHLITATGQRVTLRCSPRSGDLSVYWYQQSLDQGLQFLIQYYNGEERAKGNILERFSAQQFPDLHSELNLSSLELGDSALYFCASSPGGRANYGYTFGSGTRLTVV.

The V and J genes are TRBV18 and TRBJ2-5; D unclear. V was shortened by 3 bases and J by 1 base, with 6 bases between the two germline ends. The V gene's germline CDR1 is KGHSH and CDR2 LQKENI. This CDR3 is 13 amino acids long. CDR3 sequence reads: CASSPRAQETQYF. DNA for the CDR3: TGTGCCAGCTCACCGCGAGCCCAAGAGACCCAGTACTTC.

This clonotype was seen many times. V usage is TRBV5-5 and J usage is TRBJ1-1, with 7 nucleotides matching TRBD1. This CDR3 has 14 amino acids. CDR1 SGHKS and CDR2 YYEKEE come from the germline V gene (reference sequence). The trim removed 7 bases at V and 4 bases at J, leaving 10 bases unmatched. The DNA for the CDR3 is TGTGCCAGCTCGGAGGGGGCTCCGGGCACTGAAGCTTTCTTT. Amino acids: CASSEGAPGTEAFF.

This clonotype was detected a few times. The chain combines TRBV20-1 with TRBJ2-1; D might be TRBD1 (6 bases). CDR3 length: 14 amino acids. Germline CDR1 DFQATT, CDR2 SNEGSKA (reference sequence). Trimming cost V 6 bases and J 3 bases, with 15 bases left between them. This CDR3 is CSADKRGGYNEQFF. In DNA, the CDR3 is TGCAGTGCAGATAAGAGAGGGGGCTACAATGAGCAGTTCTTC.

The chain has TRBV19 and TRBJ1-5, with TRBD1 identical over 9 bases. V dropped 4 bases and J dropped 6; count of bases not matched to a gene: 7. Germline V gene data show CDR1 as LNHDA and CDR2 as SQIVND (reference sequence). CDR3 length: 15 amino acids. Here the CDR3 reads CASSTRDREAQPQHF. DNA for the CDR3: TGTGCCAGTAGTACCCGGGACAGGGAGGCTCAGCCCCAGCATTTT.

This clonotype occurred a few times. The V call is TRBV7-9, the J call TRBJ2-1; 9 bases line up with TRBD1. J lost 6 bases, V lost 5 bases, and 5 bases had no gene match. CDR1 and CDR2 from the germline V gene are SEHNR and FQNEAQ (reference sequence). The CDR3 has 14 residues. The DNA of the CDR3 is TGTGCCAGCAGCAAAAGGACAGGGGTCAATGAGCAGTTCTTC. It is translated as CASSKRTGVNEQFF.

This clonotype showed up just a few times. The chain recombines TRBV30 with TRBJ1-4; 8 bases fit TRBD1. Germline trimming cut 5 bases from V and 3 bases from J; bases unmatched to any gene: 5. Looked up from germline, CDR1 is GTSNPN and CDR2 is SVGIG (reference sequence). CDR3 length equals 14 residues. CDR3 in DNA: TGTGCCTGGGACAGGGGAGCGGCTAATGAAAAACTGTTTTTT. Translating it yields CAWDRGAANEKLFF.

This clonotype was seen a few times. V usage is TRBV7-9 and J usage is TRBJ2-1, with a weak D call TRBD1 (5 bases). Germline V gene lookup returns CDR1 SEHNR and CDR2 FQNEAQ (reference sequence). The CDR3 has 13 amino acids. V lost 2 bases and J lost 3, with 5 bases in between. CDR3: CASSLQGYNEQFF. DNA for the CDR3: TGTGCCAGCAGCTTACAGGGCTACAATGAGCAGTTCTTC.

This sequence joins TRBV21-1 and TRBJ2-3; the DNA was not compared with TRBD1, the D call given in the table. TRBV21-1 represents a pseudogene. CDR3 length equals 16 residues. CDR3 protein: CASSKDRASSTDTQYF. The DNA of the CDR3 is TGTGCCAGCAGCAAAGACAGGGCTTCTAGCACAGATACGCAGTATTTT.

Many counts were recorded for this clonotype. J is TRBJ2-7 and V is TRBV27, with TRBD1 matching 9 bases. Per germline, CDR1 MNHEY and CDR2 SMNVEV (reference sequence). The CDR3 has 13 amino acids. After removal of 8 bases from V and 5 bases from J, the junction contained 7 bases not matched to a gene. The CDR3: CASGRDRDDEQYF. The CDR3, as DNA: TGTGCCAGCGGCCGGGACAGGGACGACGAGCAGTACTTC.

This clonotype was seen a few times. The chain employs TRBV10-3 and TRBJ2-7, with 7 nucleotides matching TRBD1. From germline, CDR1 is ENHRY and CDR2 SYGVKD. There are 16 residues in the CDR3. V dropped 0 bases and J dropped 5; count of bases not matched to a gene: 10. DNA for the CDR3: TGTGCCATCAGTGAGTCTGGCACAGGGGTTACTCACGAGCAGTACTTC. This codes for CAISESGTGVTHEQYF.

This clonotype was detected many times. This sequence joins TRBV6-6 and TRBJ2-1; TRBD2 matches 11 bases. This CDR3 contains 16 residues. Germline values: CDR1 MNHNY, CDR2 SVGAGI (reference sequence). With 2 bases clipped from V and 8 bases from J, the junction kept 8 bases outside the gene matches. The CDR3 reads CASSYGGSGRADEQFF. DNA of the CDR3: TGTGCCAGCAGTTACGGAGGTAGCGGGAGGGCCGATGAGCAGTTCTTC.

CDR3 bases: TGTGCCAGCACCTCGACAGGGACGAACACTGAAGCTTTCTTT. This gives the protein CASTSTGTNTEAFF. The rearrangement links TRBV6-1 to TRBJ1-1; TRBD1 agrees at 7 bases. V dropped 7 bases and J dropped 1; count of bases not matched to a gene: 6. The CDR3 runs 14 residues. The germline gives CDR1 MNHNS, CDR2 SASEGT.